Below are 30 T cell receptor beta chains sequenced from a single sample in a study of T cells in Graves' hyperthyroidism and ophthalmopathy. Regions amplified from RNA transcripts were the TCR beta CDR3 regions. The study used the HTBI primer set for a first-round RT-PCR of the TCR CDR3. Each CDR3 protein is one row after TCRdb ran MiXCR on the multiplex PCR reads. The data show about 480,000 distinct CDR3 sequences, over 13% seen once. Specimen: blood. These receptors originate from a woman aged 18-29 years with Graves' hyperthyroidism.

This clonotype has ten or more counts. This sequence joins TRBV3-1 and TRBJ2-1; 7 bases fit TRBD2. CDR3 length equals 13 residues. CDR1 is LGHDT and CDR2 is YNNKEL in the germline V gene (reference sequence). V was pared by 1 base and J by 8 bases, with 2 bases of the junction left unmatched. The CDR3 sequence is CASSQGTRYEQFF. DNA for the CDR3: TGTGCCAGCAGCCAAGGGACTAGGTATGAGCAGTTCTTC.

Points on this clonotype: A much larger clone lies one base from this, so it may be a read error. The chain is built from TRBV19 and TRBJ2-3, with 10 bases fitting TRBD2. The CDR3 consists of 15 residues. With 8 bases clipped from V and 4 bases from J, the junction kept 9 bases outside the gene matches. Germline CDR1 is LNHDA and CDR2 is SQIVND (reference sequence). The CDR3, as DNA: TGTGCCAGTCTGGACCAGCGGGGGGGCCCAGATACGCAGTATTTT. Residues: CASLDQRGGPDTQYF.

This clonotype was recorded many times. The chain links TRBV12-3 or TRBV12-4 to TRBJ1-2; D is perhaps TRBD1 (6 bases). The CDR3 has 18 residues. V was clipped by 5 bases and J by 6 bases, with 28 bases between them. The CDR3 bases are TGTGCCAGCAGTCCGATCCGACAGGTTTGGTGGGGGTACGATGGCTACACCTTC. This codes for CASSPIRQVWWGYDGYTF.

The sample holds a few counts of this clonotype. The chain employs TRBV5-4 and TRBJ1-4, with 8 bases that match TRBD1. CDR1 SGHNT and CDR2 YYREEE come from the germline V gene (reference sequence). J lost 8 bases, V lost 3 bases, and 12 bases had no gene match. This CDR3 region has 16 residues. The CDR3, as DNA: TGTGCCAGCAGCTCGTTAACAGGGGGAACTGGAGAAAAACTGTTTTTT. Encoded protein: CASSSLTGGTGEKLFF.

This sequence joins TRBV15 and TRBJ2-7, with D hard to call. Trimming left V 3 bases short and J 1 base short, with 10 bases between. CDR1 LNHNV and CDR2 YYDKDF come from the germline V gene (reference sequence). The CDR3 is made up of 14 amino acids. Here the CDR3 reads CATSSLPQSYEQYV. DNA for the CDR3: TGTGCCACCAGCAGTTTGCCCCAATCCTACGAGCAGTACGTC.

The gene calls are TRBV6-9 and TRBJ2-3, with TRBD2 as a possible D gene (5 bases). The CDR3 is 15 residues long. From germline, CDR1 is MNHGY and CDR2 SVAAGI. V was clipped by 3 bases and J by 2 bases, with 12 bases between them. Here the CDR3 reads CASSYATTFTDTQYF. CDR3 nucleotide sequence: TGTGCCAGCAGTTACGCGACTACCTTCACAGATACGCAGTATTTT.

Concerning this clonotype itself: Germline and junction disagree at one end, which may indicate a read error. The chain uses TRBV5-1 and TRBJ2-1, with 7 bases fitting TRBD2. The CDR3 is made up of 16 amino acids. Germline-derived CDR1 and CDR2 are SGHRS and YFSETQ. The CDR3 spells CASRSVAGGSYDEQFF. CDR3 DNA: TGCGCCAGCAGGTCCGTAGCGGGCGGCTCCTACGATGAGCAGTTCTTC.

The chain uses TRBV5-1 and TRBJ1-1; TRBD1 might be the D (6 bases). The CDR3 is 16 amino acids. V was clipped by 0 bases and J by 0 bases, with 12 bases between them. Germline loops: CDR1 SGHRS, CDR2 YFSETQ. The CDR3 nucleotides are TGCGCCAGCAGCTTGGCTGGGACACGGATGAACACTGAAGCTTTCTTT. It translates to CASSLAGTRMNTEAFF.

At least ten counts were recorded for this clonotype. V gene TRBV10-3 combines with J gene TRBJ1-1; 11 bases agree with TRBD1. With 8 bases clipped from V and 5 bases from J, the junction kept 7 bases outside the gene matches. The CDR3 consists of 14 residues. CDR1 ENHRY and CDR2 SYGVKD come from the germline V gene. The CDR3 sequence is CAIGGQGGSTEAFF. DNA of the CDR3: TGTGCCATCGGGGGACAGGGGGGTTCTACTGAAGCTTTCTTT.

In this sample, this clonotype turned up many times. The genes are TRBV11-1 and TRBJ2-3; no clear D gene. This CDR3 has 15 amino acids. Trimming stripped 6 bases from V and 0 bases from J, with 13 bases between. Germline V CDR1 and CDR2: SGHAT, FQDESV (reference sequence). CDR3 sequence reads: CASRRPSPSTDTQYF. CDR3 in DNA: TGTGCCAGCAGGCGTCCATCACCTAGCACAGATACGCAGTATTTT.

There are many counts of this clonotype. The chain couples TRBV7-2 to TRBJ2-5, with 8 positions matching TRBD1. From germline, CDR1 is SGHTA and CDR2 FQGNSA. With 5 bases clipped from V and 7 bases from J, the junction kept 12 bases outside the gene matches. This CDR3 is built from 15 residues. The DNA for the CDR3 is TGTGCCAGCAGCGGCGCGGGACAGGTCACGGGGACCCAGTACTTC. As protein: CASSGAGQVTGTQYF.

This clonotype was counted between two and nine times. With a much larger clone just one base away, this may be a read error. The chain joins TRBV20-1 to TRBJ2-3; 9 nucleotides agree with TRBD2. This CDR3 spans 15 amino acids. The V gene's germline CDR1 is DFQATT and CDR2 SNEGSKA (reference sequence). V gave up 5 bases and J gave up 4 bases; unmatched junction bases: 10. The CDR3 spells CSAGLAGGSADTQYF. The DNA of the CDR3 is TGCAGTGCTGGACTTGCGGGGGGGAGCGCAGATACGCAGTATTTT.

The sample holds many counts of this clonotype. The V gene is TRBV12-3 or TRBV12-4, the J gene TRBJ2-3, with 14 bases that match TRBD2. The J segment lost 4 bases and the V segment lost 3 bases, leaving 3 bases of the junction unmatched. The CDR3 length is 16 residues. The CDR3 bases are TGTGCCAGCAGTTTGGGGACTAGCGGGAGCTCAGATACGCAGTATTTT. This encodes CASSLGTSGSSDTQYF.

This clonotype was seen repeatedly, ten times or more. The rearrangement joins TRBV15 to TRBJ2-1; 12 bases are shared with TRBD2. The CDR3 is made up of 16 amino acids. The V segment lost 2 bases and the J segment 10 bases; nucleotides outside the gene matches: 9. Germline lookup yields CDR1 LNHNV and CDR2 YYDKDF (reference sequence). The CDR3, as DNA: TGTGCCACCAGCAGACCCCCCCCCGGACTAGCGGGAGAGCAGTTCTTC. It encodes CATSRPPPGLAGEQFF.

At least ten counts were recorded for this clonotype. The V and J genes are TRBV2 and TRBJ1-6; TRBD1 aligns across 8 bases. The germline V gene encodes CDR1 SNHLY and CDR2 FYNNEI. Losses at the gene ends were 6 bases for V and 9 bases for J; bases not matched to a gene: 7. The CDR3 has 14 amino acids. CDR3 residues: CASREQGGISPLHF. CDR3 DNA sequence: TGTGCCAGCAGAGAACAGGGGGGAATTTCACCCCTCCACTTT.

This clonotype appeared many times. The V call is TRBV12-3 or TRBV12-4, the J call TRBJ2-1; TRBD2 is a possible D gene (5 bases). V lost 5 bases and J 9 bases, leaving 20 bases between the germline ends. CDR3 length equals 15 residues. The CDR3 DNA is TGTGCCAGCAGTCCCTTTAGAATTGGACTGGGTGAGCAGTTCTTC. Protein product: CASSPFRIGLGEQFF.

In regard to this clonotype: Its ends do not fully match the called genes, so a read error is possible. The genes are TRBV19 and TRBJ2-1, with TRBD2 identical over 11 bases. The CDR3 contains 14 residues. The germline V gene has CDR1 LNHDA and CDR2 SQIVND (reference sequence). The CDR3 DNA follows: TGTGCCAGTAGAATAGCGGGAGGGCCTGGTGAGCAGTTCTTC. Translating gives CASRIAGGPGEQFF.

The gene calls are TRBV28 and TRBJ2-7, with 9 bases matching TRBD2. This CDR3 spans 14 amino acids. V lost 3 bases to trimming and J lost 2 bases; unmatched junction nucleotides: 2. The V gene's germline CDR1 is MDHEN and CDR2 SYDVKM. The CDR3 loop is CASSFIAGAYEQYF. The CDR3 region has the DNA TGTGCCAGCAGTTTCATAGCGGGAGCCTACGAGCAGTACTTC.

In this sample, this clonotype turned up many times. The chain is built from TRBV12-3 or TRBV12-4 and TRBJ2-3, with TRBD2 matching 13 bases. This CDR3 has 17 residues. Germline trimming cut 3 bases from V and 3 bases from J; bases unmatched to any gene: 6. The CDR3 DNA reads TGTGCCAGCAGTTTCCTCGGACTAGCGGGAGCGACAGATACGCAGTATTTT. It translates to CASSFLGLAGATDTQYF.

V usage is TRBV29-1 and J usage is TRBJ2-3; D assignment may be TRBD1 or TRBD2 (8 bases each). Germline V gene lookup returns CDR1 SQVTM and CDR2 ANQGSEA. V was clipped by 6 bases and J by 1 base, with 17 bases between them. The CDR3 runs 15 residues. CDR3 coding DNA: TGCAGCGTCTCGGGGGGGACAGGCCGCACAGATACGCAGTATTTT. As protein: CSVSGGTGRTDTQYF.

This clonotype was counted at least ten times. The V and J genes are TRBV30 and TRBJ1-1; D remains ambiguous. This CDR3 has 10 amino acids. Per the germline V gene, CDR1 is GTSNPN and CDR2 is SVGIG (reference sequence). The V and J ends lost 2 bases and 3 bases respectively, with 1 base between them. CDR3 coding DNA: TGTGCCTGGAGTTACACTGAAGCTTTCTTT. The encoded protein is CAWSYTEAFF. The full variable domain, in which reference TRBV30 and TRBJ1-1 provide the parts outside the CDR3, is SQTIHQWPATLVQPVGSPLSLECTVEGTSNPNLYWYRQAAGRGLQLLFYSVGIGQISSEVPQNLSASRPQDRQFILSSKKLLLSDSGFYLCAWSYTEAFFGQGTRLTVV.

The gene calls are TRBV24-1 and TRBJ2-5, with TRBD1 identical over 7 bases. This CDR3 has 16 residues. The germline CDR1 and CDR2 sequences are KGHDR and SFDVKD. The junction had 8 bases not matched to a gene; V was cut back by 3 bases and J by 2 bases. The CDR3 DNA sequence: TGTGCCACCAGTGATACCGGGACAGCCAAACAAGAGACCCAGTACTTC. Its translation: CATSDTGTAKQETQYF.

In this sample, this clonotype turned up once. Given a much more abundant clone one base away, this may be a read error. The gene calls are TRBV12-3 or TRBV12-4 and TRBJ2-3, with D perhaps TRBD1 (6 bases). There are 15 residues in the CDR3. V was shortened by 3 bases and J by 2 bases, with 12 bases between the two germline ends. CDR3 residues: CASSFWDTDTDTQYF. In nucleotides, the CDR3 is TGTGCCAGCAGTTTCTGGGACACAGACACAGATACGCAGTATTTT.

This clonotype turned up a few times. The chain is built from TRBV9 and TRBJ2-1, with TRBD2 matching 11 bases. The length of the CDR3 is 16 residues. The V segment lost 0 bases and the J segment 4 bases; nucleotides outside the gene matches: 3. Germline CDR1 reads SGDLS; CDR2 reads YYNGEE. The CDR3 loop reads CASSVVRLAGYNEQFF. The CDR3 region has the DNA TGTGCCAGCAGCGTAGTAAGACTAGCGGGATACAATGAGCAGTTCTTC. Full variable domain (rest looked up from reference TRBV9 and TRBJ2-1): DSGVTQTPKHLITATGQRVTLRCSPRSGDLSVYWYQQSLDQGLQFLIQYYNGEERAKGNILERFSAQQFPDLHSELNLSSLELGDSALYFCASSVVRLAGYNEQFFGPGTRLTVL.

This clonotype has at least ten counts. The rearrangement links TRBV6-2 or TRBV6-3 to TRBJ2-1, with 9 bases lining up with TRBD2. CDR1 and CDR2 (germline): MNHEY, SVGEGT. With V trimmed by 7 bases and J by 8 bases, 18 bases remained unmatched. The CDR3 has 17 residues. CDR3 DNA: TGTGCCAGCACCGACCCTCGGGGGATTAGCGGGAGTCATGAGCAGTTCTTC. Its protein product is CASTDPRGISGSHEQFF.

The chain couples TRBV2 to TRBJ2-5; tentative D call: TRBD1 (5 bases). CDR1 SNHLY and CDR2 FYNNEI come from the germline V gene. This CDR3 is 15 amino acids long. With 0 bases removed from V and 4 bases from J, the gap between germline ends came to 12 bases. This CDR3 is CASSEALGVGETQYF. The CDR3 DNA follows: TGTGCCAGCAGTGAAGCCCTAGGGGTCGGAGAGACCCAGTACTTC.

This clonotype was seen many times. The rearrangement uses TRBV11-3 and TRBJ2-1, with TRBD2 matching 8 bases. CDR3 size: 14 residues. J was trimmed by 8 bases and V by 0 bases; bases with no gene match: 3. Looked up from germline, CDR1 is SGHNT and CDR2 is YENEEA. The CDR3 sequence: CASSLEGLDDEQFF. DNA for the CDR3: TGTGCCAGCAGCTTAGAGGGACTAGACGATGAGCAGTTCTTC. Looking up the rest from reference TRBV11-3 and TRBJ2-1 gives the full variable domain: EAGVVQSPRYKIIEKKQPVAFWCNPISGHNTLYWYLQNLGQGPELLIRYENEEAVDDSQLPKDRFSAERLKGVDSTLKIQPAELGDSAVYLCASSLEGLDDEQFFGPGTRLTVL.

Ten or more counts support this clonotype. V is TRBV6-5 and J is TRBJ1-5; D call uncertain. V lost 0 bases, J lost 4 bases, and 10 bases lay in between. The CDR3 is 15 residues long. Germline lookup yields CDR1 MNHEY and CDR2 SVGAGI. The DNA for the CDR3 is TGTGCCAGCAGTTACTCGAGGGTTGCGAATCAGCCCCAGCATTTT. It yields the protein CASSYSRVANQPQHF.

This clonotype showed up many times. The J gene is TRBJ2-1, the V gene TRBV5-4, with 9 bases fitting TRBD2. CDR1 is SGHNT and CDR2 is YYREEE in the germline V gene (reference sequence). V gave up 3 bases and J gave up 1 base; unmatched junction bases: 5. This CDR3 has 16 residues. The CDR3 DNA sequence: TGTGCCAGCAGCTCGGCGGGACTAGCATCCTACAATGAGCAGTTCTTC. Amino acid sequence: CASSSAGLASYNEQFF.

This clonotype was detected many times. A junction boundary mismatches the germline segment, possibly from a read error. The chain carries TRBV2 and TRBJ2-1; tentatively, D is TRBD1 (6 bases). Per the germline V gene, CDR1 is SNHLY and CDR2 is FYNNEI. This CDR3 has 19 amino acids. The CDR3 coding sequence is TGTGCCAGCAGTTACAGGGACCTACTAGGGATTAGCTCCTACGATGAGCAGTTCTTC. Amino acid sequence: CASSYRDLLGISSYDEQFF.